The clone carrying this T cell receptor (beta chain) was seen a handful of times. Antigen unknown. The data belong to a study of T-cell memory formation after mild COVID-19. Looking at the study overall: Largely donor-specific TCR clusters were found. The study's findings and limits: Memory sampled before infection contained some responding clones, suggesting cross-reactive memory joined.

Trimming took off 5 bases at V and 0 bases at J, with 20 bases between the two ends. The CDR3 has 19 residues. TCRdb reprocessed the 5' RACE reads via MiXCR and lists one record per CDR3 protein. In the table there are around 250,000 distinct CDR3 sequences, more than 8% of which are singletons. V and J are TRBV12-3 or TRBV12-4 and TRBJ2-6; D is possibly TRBD1 (5 bases). Material for sequencing was PBMCs or a T cell subset sorted from them (not recorded which). This clonotype was obtained from a man aged 18-30 years who had mild COVID-19 (a few samples of this study predate the infection). Cell type and time point are not known. The CDR3 spells CASSASLTDLYSGANVLTF. Written as DNA, the CDR3 is TGTGCCAGCAGTGCCTCCTTGACAGACCTGTACTCTGGGGCCAACGTCCTGACTTTC.